This TCR beta chain was sequenced for a study of identical twins. V was pared by 4 bases and J by 7 bases, with 13 bases between. CDR3 size: 12 residues. Germline V gives CDR1 SQVTM, CDR2 ANQGSEA. TCRdb passed the 5' RACE reads through MiXCR, listing each CDR3 protein once. In the table there are about 730,000 distinct CDR3 sequences, 21% of which are singletons. This clonotype was picked up many times. The data also belong to a second study, concerning T cells expressing NK-cell markers. From that study: In four donors, dominant clonotypes made up 28.3-60.1% of CD3+CD56-NKG2C+ cells.

Sequencing was carried out using PBMCs. This sequence joins TRBV29-1 and TRBJ1-2; D is perhaps TRBD1 (5 bases). The TCR was taken from a woman between 18 and 29 years old in good health. Here the CDR3 DNA reads TGCAGCGTTGGGGGCAGGGCGGGTGGCTACACCTTC. This encodes CSVGGRAGGYTF.